This T cell receptor (beta chain) originates from a study of human T cells and chemical hapten exposure. The CDR3 totals 22 residues. Germline CDR1 and CDR2: SGHTA and FQGNSA. Trimming removed 0 bases at V and 1 base at J, with 28 bases between. A single record per CDR3 protein comes from TCRdb applying MiXCR to the RACE reads. Found here are tens of thousands of distinct CDR3 sequences, about 5.5% of them singletons; the top ten hold more than 10%. This clonotype occurred a few times. The time point: healthy volunteer bleed at 6 weeks. The template was total RNA from unfractionated whole blood. Sequenced sample: whole blood. The chain is built from TRBV7-2 and TRBJ1-5; D is ambiguous. This TCR came from a human donor in good health. Some clones in this sample may be carry-over from other donors' samples. The CDR3 bases are TGTGCCAGCAGCTTAGCGGTGTCTCCTTCCCCAGAAGGTTGGGTGAGCAATCAGCCCCAGCATTTT. Protein: CASSLAVSPSPEGWVSNQPQHF.